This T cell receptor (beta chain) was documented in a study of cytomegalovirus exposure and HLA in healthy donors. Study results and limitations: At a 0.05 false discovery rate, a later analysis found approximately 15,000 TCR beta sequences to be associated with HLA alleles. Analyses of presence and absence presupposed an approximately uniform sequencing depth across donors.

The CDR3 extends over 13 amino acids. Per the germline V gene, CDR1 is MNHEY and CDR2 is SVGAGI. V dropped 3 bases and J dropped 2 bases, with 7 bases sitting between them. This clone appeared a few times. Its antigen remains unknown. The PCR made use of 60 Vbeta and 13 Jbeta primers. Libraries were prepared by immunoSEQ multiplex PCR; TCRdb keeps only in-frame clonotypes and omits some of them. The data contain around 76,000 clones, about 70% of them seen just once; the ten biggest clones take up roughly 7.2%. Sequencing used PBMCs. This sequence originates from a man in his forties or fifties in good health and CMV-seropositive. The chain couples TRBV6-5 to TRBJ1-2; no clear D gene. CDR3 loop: CASSYGKNYGYTF. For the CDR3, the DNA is TGTGCCAGCAGTTATGGCAAGAACTATGGCTACACCTTC.